This TCR beta chain was identified in a study of low-dose radiotherapy and immunotherapy resistance in tumors. For the study at large: For Cohort 1, fractions of 0.5 Gy were given every 2 weeks, reaching 6.5 Gy overall. Cohort 2's total reached 13 Gy over 26 weeks, at 1 Gy per fraction every two weeks.

Time point meaning: after trial treatment. Treatment here: LDRT plus nivolumab, ipilimumab, low-dose cyclophosphamide and aspirin (RACIN trial). Qualifying patients carried advanced solid tumors devoid of tumor-infiltrating lymphocytes. The length of the CDR3 is 13 residues. Germline CDR1 is MNHNS and CDR2 is SASEGT. TRAV- and TRBV-specific primers were used for first-strand cDNA, which covered alpha and beta chains. Using a constant-region primer together with a V-primer adapter, TCRs were subjected to approximately 20 PCR cycles of amplification. mRNA, after isolation, was amplified by in vitro transcription. TCRdb called the reads again in MiXCR, with one record for every CDR3 protein. Of under 75,000 distinct CDR3 sequences detected, around 23% appear once; the ten largest clones hold 6.5% to 7%. Concerning this clonotype itself: A far larger clone is one base from this, pointing to a likely read error.

This sequence joins TRBV6-1 and TRBJ2-7, with D perhaps matching TRBD1 (6 bases). The sequenced sample was PBMCs, obtained after low-dose radiotherapy plus immunotherapy. This sequence originates from a male donor with prostate cancer. CDR3 sequence (DNA): TGTGCCAGCAGACGACAGGCAAACTACGCGCAGTACTTC. Translating it yields CASRRQANYAQYF.